This T cell receptor beta chain appears in the sequencing data of a study of early T cells in non-severe SARS-CoV-2 infection (dated by TCRdb to 2020 to 2023). Looking at the study overall: Because TCR sequencing relied on bulk RNA taken from unsorted whole blood, pairing of alpha and beta chains was not possible.

Beyond this particular receptor, the publication reports: Matching against VDJdb was skewed toward anti-spike CD8 responses, likely underestimated virus-specific expansions, and missed private and CD4 specificities.

A case-control design nested within a healthcare worker cohort in London, UK, was used, with weekly nasopharyngeal swab PCR tests and blood sampling performed. Healthcare workers were enrolled in the week of the UK lockdown, from 23 to 31 March 2020, and were followed every week for up to roughly 16 weeks. Library prep was done by 5' RACE. Sequencing used a NextSeq 500. Unique molecular identifiers were attached to individual cDNA molecules in the TCR library protocol so that sequencing error and PCR bias could be corrected. Both TCR alpha and beta chains were sequenced, and tight co-correlation was observed between alpha and beta sequence abundances in each sample. In the source study's methods: Decombinator V4 was used to annotate TCR sequences for V gene, J gene and CDR3. Expanded TCRs were defined as changing significantly between any two time points under a Poisson model with p below 0.0001. TCR abundances were normalised to the total number of TCRs sequenced in each sample and reported as counts per million. TRAV1-2 paired with TRAJ12, TRAJ20 or TRAJ33 defined MAIT TCRs, while TRAV10 paired with TRAJ18 defined iNKT TCRs. VDJdb, accessed on 1 November 2021, was searched for TCRs annotated for CMV, EBV and SARS-CoV-2, and TCRs annotated for more than one antigen were excluded. TCRdb reworked the public reads: Q25 trimming with fastp, MiXCR clone assembly, productive beta chains retained. All rows with the same CDR3 protein become a single entry with the most common DNA and genes. For this entry, the V and J calls and clone size follow TCRdb and not the study's own pipeline. For this sample there are about 22,000 distinct CDR3 sequences; 3% to 4% appear just once. The ten most abundant clones make up 4.5% to 6% of the sample.

The germline V gene specifies SQVTM as CDR1 and ANQGSEA as CDR2. V is clipped by 6 bases and J by 4 bases, and the sequence between their germline boundaries is 13 bases long. There are 13 amino acids in the CDR3, from cysteine to phenylalanine inclusive. Just the 39-base CDR3 DNA is kept, in frame starting at base 1. This clonotype was detected many times. Its antigen is currently not known. No base qualities exist here, and no much larger clone lies one base off it. The sequenced material came from whole blood. The V and J genes are TRBV29-1 and TRBJ1-3; TRBD1 is perhaps the D gene, given 5 matching bases. The TCR comes from an adult who was a healthcare worker with PCR-confirmed SARS-CoV-2 infection or an uninfected control (not recorded which). This receptor carries the CDR3 CSVLRGSGNTIYF. In nucleotides, the sequence is TGCAGCGTATTAAGGGGATCCGGAAACACCATATATTTT.